The source of this T cell receptor beta chain is a study of blood T cell repertoires in COVID-19 (dated by TCRdb to the early 2020s). A note on the overall study: Samples covering the acute and convalescent phases of COVID-19 were provided by collaborators in the United States, Italy and Spain. A freely available public database, intended as a resource for researchers studying the immune response to SARS-CoV-2, is where the repertoires were released. The dataset comprised deeply sampled blood TCRbeta repertoires from subjects exposed to, actively infected with, or recovered from COVID-19. The samples were drawn from two sources: the first 160 participants of the ongoing ImmuneRACE study, and 950 to 1,500 subjects contributed by 6 global collaborators. Where HLA class I and class II types were available, the types were taken from metadata supplied by the sample provider, not from assay-based typing. A de-identified subject ID, COVID-19 status, age in years and sex were almost always included in the sample metadata. The prospective study material was composed of cDNA or gDNA derived from T cells, B-cell-depleted T cells, or PBMCs.

Concerning this clone itself: Its antigen is not yet known. No clone much larger than this one lies a single base away; base qualities are absent.

The immunoSEQ Assay, a bias-controlled multiplex PCR, was used to amplify TCRbeta CDR3 regions from genomic DNA. In the authors' own workflow: Within the assay, amplification of reference gene primers was used to estimate how many nucleated cells each sample contained. To quantify the absolute abundance of each unique TCRbeta CDR3 rearrangement, sequence reads were collapsed and filtered. For each sample, productive Simpson clonality was calculated as the square root of Simpson's diversity index across productive rearrangements. This immuneACCESS table, as held by TCRdb, lists in-frame sequences with V and J called but not all clones. Of the missing ones, under half trace to an unresolved V gene in checked studies; the others have no known cause. The V and J calls and the clone size are those of that table, but D and trimming were determined from the DNA. Recorded for this sample are about 230,000 clones; about nine tenths of them occurred a single time. Around 10% of the sample is in the top ten clones.

Study-wide conclusions, independent of this receptor: How much clinical and demographic metadata was included differed by source and by participant, and the metadata was provided uncurated.

One collaborating source in Seattle enrolled patients while the patients were actively infected and followed the patients over time throughout the course of disease. Each collaborating institution followed its own protocols to collect whole blood in K2EDTA tubes. Collaborator samples were shipped for TCRbeta analysis as frozen whole blood, isolated PBMCs, or DNA extracted from either sample type. V is reduced by 5 bases and J by 5 bases, leaving a spacing of 14 bases between them. As encoded in the germline V gene, CDR1 is SGDLS while CDR2 is YYNGEE. Its CDR3 holds 13 amino acids, cysteine through phenylalanine. Only CDR3 DNA remains: 39 bases, in frame from the first base.

The receptor was isolated from a man between 50 and 59 years old with COVID-19, enrolled during active disease. Specimen: peripheral blood. The chain uses TRBV9 and TRBJ2-7; possibly the D gene is TRBD1, per 6 matching bases. The CDR3 region has the sequence CASRVQQGNEQYF. The nucleotide sequence reads as follows: TGTGCCAGCAGAGTCCAACAGGGCAACGAGCAGTACTTC.